This TCR beta chain comes out of a study of OX40 agonist ivuxolimab in advanced cancers. In the study overall: From 23 to 79 years was the age range, with a mean of about 56 years, and approximately 80% were male.

The table came from immunoSEQ multiplex PCR; TCRdb's copy has only in-frame clones and leaves some out. The table shows under 20,000 clones, with about 77% occurring only once. The J segment lost 4 bases and the V segment lost 0 bases, leaving 4 bases of the junction unmatched. Germline V CDR1 and CDR2: SGHAT, FQNNGV. This CDR3 spans 15 amino acids. The sequencing here drew on CD4+ or CD8+ T cells sorted from blood, taken in a trial of the OX40 agonist ivuxolimab. This TCR was recovered from an adult with an advanced solid tumor such as melanoma, head and neck, liver or kidney cancer. The chain couples TRBV11-2 to TRBJ2-5; the match to TRBD2 covers 8 bases. The CDR3 sequence: CASSLEFAGGETQYF. The CDR3 DNA follows: TGTGCCAGCAGCTTAGAATTCGCGGGAGGAGAGACCCAGTACTTC.